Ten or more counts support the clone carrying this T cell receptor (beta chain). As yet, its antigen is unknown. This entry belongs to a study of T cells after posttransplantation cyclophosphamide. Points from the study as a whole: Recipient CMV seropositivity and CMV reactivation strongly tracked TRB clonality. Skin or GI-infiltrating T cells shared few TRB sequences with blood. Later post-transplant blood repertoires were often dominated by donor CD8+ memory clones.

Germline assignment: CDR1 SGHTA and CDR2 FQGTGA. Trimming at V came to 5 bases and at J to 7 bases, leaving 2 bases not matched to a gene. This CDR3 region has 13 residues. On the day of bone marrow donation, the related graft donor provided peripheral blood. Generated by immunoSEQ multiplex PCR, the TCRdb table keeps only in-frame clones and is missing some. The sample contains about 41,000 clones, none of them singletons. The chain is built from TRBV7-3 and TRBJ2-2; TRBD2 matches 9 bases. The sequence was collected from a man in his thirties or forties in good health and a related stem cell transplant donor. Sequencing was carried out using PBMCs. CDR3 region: CASSASGDGELFF. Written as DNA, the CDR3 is TGTGCCAGCAGCGCTAGCGGGGACGGGGAGCTGTTTTTT.